Listed below are T cell receptor beta chains from one sample, sequenced in a study of CD8+ T cells in alopecia areata. Some clones are missing from TCRdb's copy, which holds only in-frame ones; the method was immunoSEQ multiplex PCR. The profile shows around 98,000 clones, 35% to 50% of them singletons. The sequenced sample was CD4+ T cells sorted from blood. The source of these receptors is a human donor with alopecia areata. CDR3s include the opening cysteine and the closing phenylalanine or tryptophan. D genes are given only for firm matches. Rows give clone size only sometimes, using once, few, many, or a class for an expanded clone.

d_gene	abundance	j_gene	v_gene	CDR3aa	CDR3nt
.	.	TRBJ2-6	TRBV5-6	CASSFSVGANVLTF	TGTGCCAGCAGCTTCTCCGTCGGGGCCAACGTCCTGACTTTC
TRBD1	few	TRBJ1-2	TRBV29-1	CSVGQGYGYTF	TGCAGCGTTGGACAGGGGTATGGCTACACCTTC
TRBD1	.	TRBJ1-2	TRBV2	CASRGQDNYGYTF	TGTGCCAGCAGGGGACAGGACAACTATGGCTACACCTTC
TRBD2	.	TRBJ2-1	TRBV2	CASSSGTSGYNEQFF	TGTGCCAGCAGCTCCGGGACTAGCGGTTACAATGAGCAGTTCTTC
.	.	TRBJ2-7	TRBV5-6	CASSPAPAGYEQYF	TGTGCCAGCAGCCCAGCCCCGGCCGGGTACGAGCAGTACTTC
.	few	TRBJ2-7	TRBV28	CASSRSGPHYEQYF	TGTGCCAGCAGCCGGTCGGGACCTCACTACGAGCAGTACTTC
.	few	TRBJ2-1	TRBV29-1	CSVAEYNEQFF	TGCAGCGTTGCAGAATACAATGAGCAGTTCTTC
.	.	TRBJ1-6	TRBV29-1	CSVWDRGNSPLHF	TGCAGCGTTTGGGACCGGGGAAATTCACCCCTCCACTTT
.	.	TRBJ2-2	TRBV30	CAWRMNTGELFF	TGTGCCTGGAGAATGAACACCGGGGAGCTGTTTTTT
TRBD1	.	TRBJ1-1	TRBV13	CASSLEGKTGSNAEAFF	TGTGCCAGCAGCTTAGAAGGTAAGACAGGGTCCAACGCTGAAGCTTTCTTT
.	few	TRBJ2-1	TRBV5-1	CASSLEGVPSDEQFF	TGCGCCAGCAGCTTGGAGGGGGTCCCGTCCGATGAGCAGTTCTTC
.	.	TRBJ2-7	TRBV29-1	CSVVRAPYEQYF	TGCAGCGTTGTCAGAGCGCCCTACGAGCAGTACTTC
.	.	TRBJ1-1	TRBV30	CAWSVHRATEAFF	TGTGCCTGGAGTGTACACAGGGCAACTGAAGCTTTCTTT
.	.	TRBJ1-6	TRBV6-5	CASSYNVAYGNSPLHF	TGTGCCAGCAGTTACAATGTAGCGTACGGGAATTCACCCCTCCACTTT
.	.	TRBJ2-5	TRBV2	CASSERQSQETQYF	TGTGCCAGCAGTGAAAGACAGTCCCAAGAGACCCAGTACTTC
TRBD2	.	TRBJ2-1	TRBV30	CAWRRAGGPGEQFF	TGTGCCTGGAGGAGAGCGGGGGGGCCGGGTGAGCAGTTCTTC
TRBD1	few	TRBJ2-5	TRBV6-5	CASRTGAGETQYF	TGTGCCAGCAGGACAGGGGCGGGGGAGACCCAGTACTTC
.	.	TRBJ2-3	TRBV7-8	CASSEGGAVDTQYF	TGTGCCAGCAGCGAAGGGGGGGCCGTGGATACGCAGTATTTT
TRBD1	few	TRBJ2-3	TRBV29-1	CSVDPLTGLRDTQYF	TGCAGCGTTGATCCTCTGACAGGGTTAAGAGATACGCAGTATTTT
TRBD2	few	TRBJ2-5	TRBV7-2	CASSSPAGGPVQETQYF	TGTGCCAGCAGCTCCCCCGCGGGGGGGCCCGTACAAGAGACCCAGTACTTC
TRBD1	.	TRBJ2-5	TRBV5-1	CASSLDGTGPETQYF	TGCGCCAGCAGCTTGGACGGGACAGGGCCGGAGACCCAGTACTTC
TRBD2	.	TRBJ2-1	TRBV29-1	CSVGAGLYNEQFF	TGCAGCGTTGGAGCGGGGCTCTACAATGAGCAGTTCTTC
TRBD1	few	TRBJ1-2	TRBV29-1	CSVKTGVDYGYTF	TGCAGCGTCAAGACAGGGGTGGACTATGGCTACACCTTC
TRBD2	few	TRBJ2-7	TRBV11-3	CASSSDQPYQLASEQYF	TGTGCCAGCAGCTCCGACCAACCTTACCAACTAGCGTCCGAGCAGTACTTC
.	.	TRBJ1-1	TRBV30	CAWSVRRETEAFF	TGTGCCTGGAGTGTACGTAGGGAGACTGAAGCTTTCTTT
.	few	TRBJ1-4	TRBV30	CAWSGEKLFF	TGTGCCTGGAGTGGCGAAAAACTGTTTTTT
TRBD2	few	TRBJ2-5	TRBV18	CASSPQAGDQETQYF	TGTGCCAGCTCACCCCAGGCGGGGGACCAAGAGACCCAGTACTTC
TRBD2	.	TRBJ2-2	TRBV30	CAWRRGLALNTGELFF	TGTGCCTGGAGAAGGGGACTAGCCCTTAACACCGGGGAGCTGTTTTTT
TRBD1	.	TRBJ2-3	TRBV6-1	CASISGQGGTQYF	TGTGCCAGCATCTCAGGACAGGGCGGTACGCAGTATTTT
.	.	TRBJ2-3	TRBV29-1	CSVEAQGLLTADTQYF	TGCAGCGTTGAAGCCCAAGGGCTACTTACGGCAGATACGCAGTATTTT
.	.	TRBJ2-1	TRBV27	CASRGAGARGRLEQFF	TGTGCCAGCAGGGGGGCGGGAGCCCGTGGGAGGTTGGAGCAGTTCTTC
TRBD1	.	TRBJ2-6	TRBV29-1	CSVEYPRRGQGASGANVLTF	TGCAGCGTTGAATACCCGCGCCGTGGACAGGGGGCGTCTGGGGCCAACGTCCTGACTTTC
.	few	TRBJ2-6	TRBV30	CAWSEPSRTSGANVLTF	TGTGCCTGGAGTGAACCCTCGCGAACCTCTGGGGCCAACGTCCTGACTTTC
.	.	TRBJ2-7	TRBV14	CASSSAYEQYF	TGTGCCAGCAGCTCCGCCTACGAGCAGTACTTC
.	.	TRBJ2-5	TRBV5-1	CASSLGREKETQYF	TGCGCCAGCAGCTTAGGCAGGGAAAAAGAGACCCAGTACTTC
.	.	TRBJ2-5	TRBV5-4	CASTDTYQETQYF	TGTGCCAGCACTGACACGTACCAAGAGACCCAGTACTTC
TRBD2	.	TRBJ2-3	TRBV29-1	CSVESGSGSDTQYF	TGCAGCGTAGAAAGCGGGAGTGGATCAGATACGCAGTATTTT
TRBD1	few	TRBJ1-5	TRBV7-9	CASSNGTVLRF	TGTGCCAGCAGTAACGGGACAGTATTACGTTTT
.	.	TRBJ2-7	TRBV5-6	CASSFGGDSYEQYF	TGTGCCAGCAGCTTCGGGGGCGACTCCTACGAGCAGTACTTC
TRBD2	few	TRBJ2-3	TRBV4-2	CASSQFTSGRTDTQYF	TGTGCCAGCAGCCAATTCACTAGCGGCAGAACAGATACGCAGTATTTT
.	few	TRBJ1-4	TRBV2	CASSGQFGEKLFF	TGTGCCAGCAGTGGACAGTTTGGGGAAAAACTGTTTTTT
.	few	TRBJ1-1	TRBV29-1	CSVAFPLSNTEAFF	TGCAGCGTTGCATTTCCCCTCTCGAACACTGAAGCTTTCTTT
.	once	TRBJ2-2	TRBV6-5	CASSYTGQATGELFF	TGTGCCAGCAGTTACACCGGACAAGCCACCGGGGAGCTGTTTTTT
.	.	TRBJ2-3	TRBV9	CASSVAGRRTDTQYF	TGTGCCAGCAGCGTAGCTGGGCGGCGCACAGATACGCAGTATTTT
TRBD1	.	TRBJ1-6	TRBV30	CASLTGTTTSPLHF	TGTGCCTCTTTGACAGGGACCACAACCTCTCCCCTCCACTTT
.	few	TRBJ2-1	TRBV29-1	CSVETGFDNEQFF	TGCAGCGTTGAAACGGGGTTTGACAATGAGCAGTTCTTC
.	once	TRBJ2-7	TRBV20-1	CSARLAQEQYF	TGCAGTGCTAGACTTGCTCAAGAGCAGTACTTC
.	.	TRBJ1-1	TRBV18	CASSPIGRAEAFF	TGTGCCAGCTCACCCATAGGGAGGGCCGAAGCTTTCTTT
TRBD1	.	TRBJ1-2	TRBV29-1	CSVDGTEWGYTF	TGCAGCGTTGACGGGACAGAATGGGGCTACACCTTC
.	.	TRBJ2-3	TRBV6-6	CASSLAGGADTQYF	TGTGCCAGCAGTTTAGCAGGGGGGGCGGATACGCAGTATTTT
TRBD1	.	TRBJ2-7	TRBV28	CATTQRGTVKSYEQYF	TGTGCCACCACTCAAAGAGGGACAGTCAAAAGCTACGAGCAGTACTTC
TRBD1	few	TRBJ2-1	TRBV9	CASSVMGQGALNEQFF	TGTGCCAGCAGCGTAATGGGACAGGGGGCTCTCAATGAGCAGTTCTTC
.	.	TRBJ2-7	TRBV30	CAWKQGSYEQYF	TGTGCCTGGAAACAGGGATCCTACGAGCAGTACTTC
TRBD1	few	TRBJ2-1	TRBV30	CAWDPGQPYNEQFF	TGTGCCTGGGACCCGGGACAGCCCTACAATGAGCAGTTCTTC